These 28 T cell receptor beta chains were all obtained from the same sample, sequenced in a study of blood T cell repertoires in COVID-19. Repertoires were generated with immunoSEQ multiplex PCR, while TCRdb's copy carries only in-frame clones and drops some. The sample lists 200,000 to 300,000 clones, 80% to 85% occurring once. The sample consisted of peripheral blood. The origin of the receptors is a man aged 55-75 years with acute or convalescent COVID-19.

The genes are TRBV29-1 and TRBJ2-1, with TRBD2 matching 14 bases. The CDR3 contains 14 residues. Germline CDR1 reads SQVTM; CDR2 reads ANQGSEA. Trimming removed 7 bases from V and 8 bases from J; junction bases left unmatched: 7. Written as DNA, the CDR3 is TGCAGCGCCCGAGGGACTAGCGGGAGCTATGAGCAGTTCTTC. Translation: CSARGTSGSYEQFF.

The J gene is TRBJ2-7, the V gene TRBV27; D is possibly TRBD2 (6 bases). Germline values: CDR1 MNHEY, CDR2 SMNVEV (reference sequence). This CDR3 is built from 14 residues. Trimming cost V 0 bases and J 3 bases, with 9 bases left between them. This CDR3 reads CASSLSGTGYEQYF. Written as DNA, the CDR3 is TGTGCCAGCAGTTTATCGGGGACTGGCTACGAGCAGTACTTC.

Only one count was recorded for this clone. The chain recombines TRBV6-5 with TRBJ2-7; D might be TRBD2 (6 bases). The V gene lost 2 bases and the J gene lost 6 bases, with 17 bases spanning the gap. Germline V gives CDR1 MNHEY, CDR2 SVGAGI. CDR3 length equals 15 residues. The CDR3 sequence is CASSYAGPPKPEQYF. The CDR3 DNA reads TGTGCCAGCAGTTACGCGGGACCCCCGAAGCCCGAGCAGTACTTC.

This chain joins TRBV7-6 and TRBJ2-7; D remains unclear. The CDR3 length is 12 residues. Germline V CDR1 and CDR2: SGHVS, FNYEAQ. V lost 5 bases, J lost 6 bases, and 11 bases lay in between. CDR3 in amino acids: CASSPTPFEQYF. The CDR3 coding sequence is TGTGCCAGCAGCCCCACACCGTTCGAGCAGTACTTC.

This chain connects TRBV5-1 to TRBJ2-3, with TRBD2 identical over 10 bases. Unmatched junction bases numbered 12, after V lost 4 bases and J lost 1 base. Germline V gives CDR1 SGHRS, CDR2 YFSETQ. CDR3 length: 18 residues. CDR3 protein: CASSLNQVAGGRTDTQYF. CDR3 sequence (DNA): TGCGCCAGCAGCCTCAACCAAGTAGCGGGGGGACGCACAGATACGCAGTATTTT.

The chain has TRBV30 and TRBJ2-7; weak D call: TRBD2 (7 bases). The CDR3 extends over 12 amino acids. Looked up from germline, CDR1 is GTSNPN and CDR2 is SVGIG (reference sequence). Trimming cost V 8 bases and J 6 bases, with 17 bases left between them. CDR3 sequence reads: CAGGGGPLEQYF. The CDR3 nucleotides read TGTGCCGGTGGCGGGGGCCCCCTCGAGCAGTACTTC.

The chain couples TRBV19 to TRBJ2-7; 13 bases map to TRBD2. The CDR3 spans 14 residues. Losses at the gene ends were 6 bases for V and 3 bases for J; bases not matched to a gene: 2. The germline V gene encodes CDR1 LNHDA and CDR2 SQIVND (reference sequence). CDR3 amino acids: CASRGLAGDYEQYF. In DNA, the CDR3 is TGTGCCAGTAGAGGACTAGCGGGAGACTACGAGCAGTACTTC.

The chain has TRBV3-1 (or the pseudogene TRBV3-2) and TRBJ2-1; 7 bases map to TRBD2. The CDR3 has 15 residues. Losses at the gene ends were 3 bases for V and 7 bases for J; bases not matched to a gene: 9. Germline-derived CDR1 and CDR2 are LGHDT and YNNKEL (reference sequence). The CDR3 coding sequence is TGTGCCAGCAGCCAGGCGGCGGGAGTCGGAAATGAGCAGTTCTTC. Its protein is CASSQAAGVGNEQFF.

The rearrangement uses TRBV6-2 or TRBV6-3 and TRBJ2-7; 7 bases align to TRBD2. The length of the CDR3 is 15 residues. CDR1 and CDR2 (germline): MNHEY, SVGEGT. Germline trimming cut 5 bases from V and 3 bases from J; bases unmatched to any gene: 10. Written as DNA, the CDR3 is TGTGCCAGCAGTACCCTGTATCGCGGGAGCTACGAGCAGTACTTC. As protein: CASSTLYRGSYEQYF.

The CDR3: CAISESGYFYEQYF. The DNA for the CDR3 is TGTGCCATCAGTGAATCGGGGTATTTCTACGAGCAGTACTTC. The J gene is TRBJ2-7, the V gene TRBV10-3; D is possibly TRBD2 (5 bases). Germline V lookup: CDR1 ENHRY, CDR2 SYGVKD. Trimming removed 3 bases from V and 3 bases from J, with 12 bases in between. The CDR3 sequence is 14 residues long.

The chain is built from TRBV29-1 and TRBJ2-5; D gene unclear. The CDR3 runs 13 residues. The germline gives CDR1 SQVTM, CDR2 ANQGSEA. V was cut by 0 bases and J by 1 base, with 6 bases left in between. The CDR3 spells CSVEERLQETQYF. The CDR3 nucleotides are TGCAGCGTTGAAGAGCGCCTCCAAGAGACCCAGTACTTC.

The chain carries TRBV15 and TRBJ2-5; D ambiguous. Trimming stripped 0 bases from V and 7 bases from J, with 6 bases between. Germline CDR1 and CDR2: LNHNV and YYDKDF (reference sequence). This CDR3 spans 12 amino acids. The CDR3, as DNA: TGTGCCACCAGCAGAGATACTGGGACCCAGTACTTC. This translates into CATSRDTGTQYF.

The rearrangement links TRBV6-6 to TRBJ2-7, with 8 bases lining up with TRBD2. The germline gives CDR1 MNHNY, CDR2 SVGAGI (reference sequence). With 8 bases clipped from V and 7 bases from J, the junction kept 10 bases outside the gene matches. CDR3 size: 13 residues. This chain's CDR3 is CASFSAGVKEQYF. Written as DNA, the CDR3 is TGTGCCAGCTTTTCAGCGGGGGTAAAAGAGCAGTACTTC.

The chain employs TRBV5-4 and TRBJ2-1; maybe TRBD1 (6 bases). This CDR3 region has 12 residues. Germline V gives CDR1 SGHNT, CDR2 YYREEE (reference sequence). Deletions cut 3 bases from V and 9 bases from J, with 10 bases between. CDR3 sequence (DNA): TGTGCCAGCAGCTCAGGGGTGCGTGAGCAGTTCTTC. Residues: CASSSGVREQFF.

The chain links TRBV2 to TRBJ1-6, with TRBD1 identical over 12 bases. The ends lost 7 bases at V and 10 bases at J; junction bases unmatched: 8. This CDR3 contains 15 residues. CDR1 and CDR2 from the germline V gene are SNHLY and FYNNEI. DNA for the CDR3: TGTGCCAGCACCCTCGGGACAGGGGGCGCCTCACCCCTCCACTTT. Translation gives CASTLGTGGASPLHF.

This rearrangement joins TRBV29-1 to TRBJ2-5, with 13 bases aligning to TRBD2. CDR1 and CDR2 from the germline V gene are SQVTM and ANQGSEA. With 1 base clipped from V and 4 bases from J, the junction kept 6 bases outside the gene matches. The CDR3 extends over 16 amino acids. CDR3 residues: CSVEGELAGGRETQYF. DNA of the CDR3: TGCAGCGTTGAAGGCGAACTAGCGGGGGGGCGAGAGACCCAGTACTTC.

The chain carries TRBV27 and TRBJ2-3; D is possibly TRBD2 (6 bases). V was pared by 2 bases and J by 2 bases, with 11 bases between. CDR3 length: 15 amino acids. Germline assignment: CDR1 MNHEY and CDR2 SMNVEV (reference sequence). The CDR3 DNA reads as TGTGCCAGCAGTTTAGAGGGACTCTACACAGATACGCAGTATTTT. Its protein product is CASSLEGLYTDTQYF.

The chain joins TRBV5-1 to TRBJ2-2; 10 positions match TRBD2. The CDR3 is 17 amino acids. The germline V gene encodes CDR1 SGHRS and CDR2 YFSETQ. J gave up 0 bases and V 1 base, and 3 bases lay outside the gene matches. CDR3: CASSLQLAGTNTGELFF. The CDR3 region has the DNA TGCGCCAGCAGCTTGCAACTAGCGGGAACGAACACCGGGGAGCTGTTTTTT.

CDR3 protein: CASSVVQGLSQTGEQYF. CDR3 DNA sequence: TGTGCCAGCAGCGTGGTACAGGGTCTATCCCAGACAGGCGAGCAGTACTTC. V usage is TRBV7-6 and J usage is TRBJ2-7; tentatively, D is TRBD1 (6 bases). Trimming removed 5 bases from V and 6 bases from J, with 26 bases in between. CDR3 size: 17 residues. The germline CDR1 and CDR2 sequences are SGHVS and FNYEAQ.

The chain couples TRBV5-6 to TRBJ2-5, with 10 bases identical to TRBD1. The CDR3 has 16 residues. J was trimmed by 5 bases and V by 0 bases; bases with no gene match: 7. Germline CDR1 SGHDT, CDR2 YYEEEE. The CDR3 sequence: CASSLVGQGRFETQYF. The CDR3 DNA reads TGTGCCAGCAGCTTGGTGGGACAGGGGAGATTTGAGACCCAGTACTTC.

This clone was counted a few times. The V call is TRBV10-3, the J call TRBJ1-2, with D maybe TRBD1 (6 bases). This CDR3 comprises 13 residues. V lost 6 bases and J lost 1, with 9 bases in between. CDR1 is ENHRY, CDR2 SYGVKD, per germline. This CDR3 reads CAISLDSNYGYTF. CDR3 sequence (DNA): TGTGCCATCAGCTTGGACAGTAACTATGGCTACACCTTC.

The chain recombines TRBV14 with TRBJ2-7; a weak D match, TRBD2 (6 bases). Deletions cut 4 bases from V and 7 bases from J, with 14 bases between. Per germline, CDR1 SGHDN and CDR2 FVKESK. The CDR3 has 13 amino acids. CDR3 region: CASSPLWGREQYF. The CDR3 DNA follows: TGTGCCAGCAGCCCACTGTGGGGGAGGGAGCAGTACTTC.

V and J are TRBV6-6 and TRBJ2-7; 8 nucleotides line up with TRBD2. Per the germline V gene, CDR1 is MNHNY and CDR2 is SVGAGI (reference sequence). The CDR3 totals 14 residues. The ends lost 7 bases at V and 3 bases at J; junction bases unmatched: 8. The CDR3 loop reads CASKGGRIDYEQYF. In DNA, the CDR3 is TGTGCCAGCAAAGGCGGGAGGATCGACTACGAGCAGTACTTC.

The CDR3 DNA reads as TGTGCCAGTAGTGCCCGGGACAGGGGTAACTATGGCTACACCTTC. This encodes CASSARDRGNYGYTF. V and J are TRBV19 and TRBJ1-2; 10 bases match TRBD1. Germline loops: CDR1 LNHDA, CDR2 SQIVND (reference sequence). CDR3 length: 15 residues. With V trimmed by 5 bases and J by 1 base, 4 bases remained unmatched.

This sequence joins TRBV10-3 and TRBJ2-3, with TRBD2 identical over 13 bases. Germline V gene data show CDR1 as ENHRY and CDR2 as SYGVKD. The CDR3 is 16 amino acids. With 6 bases clipped from V and 1 base from J, the junction kept 4 bases outside the gene matches. The chain's CDR3 is CAIRTSGGQGTDTQYF. The CDR3 region has the DNA TGTGCCATCAGGACTAGCGGGGGGCAGGGCACAGATACGCAGTATTTT.

This clone has at least ten counts. This CDR3 is CASSQGSQVMTGHNNQPQHF. The CDR3 DNA sequence: TGTGCCAGCAGCCAGGGAAGCCAGGTTATGACAGGCCATAACAATCAGCCCCAGCATTTT. V usage is TRBV4-2 and J usage is TRBJ1-5; maybe TRBD1 (6 bases). The CDR3 spans 20 residues. The V end lost 3 bases, the J end lost 3 bases, and 27 bases lay between the germline ends. Germline lookup yields CDR1 LGHNA and CDR2 YNFKEQ.

The V and J genes are TRBV7-9 and TRBJ1-2, with D unclear. This CDR3 spans 13 amino acids. V lost 1 base to trimming and J lost 8 bases, with 11 bases between them. Germline CDR1 and CDR2: SEHNR and FQNEAQ (reference sequence). The CDR3 is CASSLVPRGGYTF. The CDR3 nucleotides are TGTGCCAGCAGCTTAGTCCCCCGAGGGGGCTACACCTTC.

This chain links TRBV6-5 with TRBJ2-1, with a weak D call TRBD2 (5 bases). Germline lookup yields CDR1 MNHEY and CDR2 SVGAGI. The CDR3 is 13 residues long. Deletions cut 6 bases from V and 6 bases from J, with 12 bases between. The CDR3 DNA reads TGTGCCAGCAGGGTTCTAGCATCCAATGAGCAGTTCTTC. It codes for CASRVLASNEQFF.